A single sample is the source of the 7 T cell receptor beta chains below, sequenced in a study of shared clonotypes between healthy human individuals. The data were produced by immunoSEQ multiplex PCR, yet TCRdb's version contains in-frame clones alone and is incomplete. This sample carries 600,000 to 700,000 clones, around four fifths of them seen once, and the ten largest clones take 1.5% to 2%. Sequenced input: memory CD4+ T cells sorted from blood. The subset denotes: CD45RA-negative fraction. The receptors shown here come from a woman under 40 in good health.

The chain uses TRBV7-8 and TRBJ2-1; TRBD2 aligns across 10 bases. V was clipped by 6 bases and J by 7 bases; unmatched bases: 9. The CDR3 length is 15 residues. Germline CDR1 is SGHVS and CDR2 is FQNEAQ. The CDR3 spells CASRTSGIPGNEQFF. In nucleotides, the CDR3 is TGTGCCAGCAGAACTAGCGGGATTCCTGGGAATGAGCAGTTCTTC. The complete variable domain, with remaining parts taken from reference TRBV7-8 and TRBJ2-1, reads GAGVSQSPRYKVAKRGQDVALRCDPISGHVSLFWYQQALGQGPEFLTYFQNEAQLDKSGLPSDRFFAERPEGSVSTLKIQRTQQEDSAVYLCASRTSGIPGNEQFFGPGTRLTVL.

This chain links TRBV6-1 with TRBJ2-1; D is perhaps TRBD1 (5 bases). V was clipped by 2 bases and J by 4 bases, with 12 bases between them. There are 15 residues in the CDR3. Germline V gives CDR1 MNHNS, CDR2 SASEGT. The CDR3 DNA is TGTGCCAGCAGTGAACAGGACAATCCGTACAATGAGCAGTTCTTC. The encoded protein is CASSEQDNPYNEQFF.

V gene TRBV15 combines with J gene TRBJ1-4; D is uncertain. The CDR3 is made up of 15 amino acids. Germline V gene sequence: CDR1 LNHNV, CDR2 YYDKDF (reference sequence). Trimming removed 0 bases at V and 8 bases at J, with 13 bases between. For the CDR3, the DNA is TGTGCCACCAGCAGAGATTGGGGATTCGGAGAAAAACTGTTTTTT. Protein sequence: CATSRDWGFGEKLFF.

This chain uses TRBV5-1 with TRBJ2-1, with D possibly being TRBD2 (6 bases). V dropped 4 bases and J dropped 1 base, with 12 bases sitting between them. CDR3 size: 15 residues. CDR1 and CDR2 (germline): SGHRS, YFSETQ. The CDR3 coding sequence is TGCGCCAGCAGCCGCGGGGCGGGGTCCTACAATGAGCAGTTCTTC. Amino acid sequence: CASSRGAGSYNEQFF. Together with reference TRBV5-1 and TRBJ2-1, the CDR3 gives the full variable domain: KAGVTQTPRYLIKTRGQQVTLSCSPISGHRSVSWYQQTPGQGLQFLFEYFSETQRNKGNFPGRFSGRQFSNSRSEMNVSTLELGDSALYLCASSRGAGSYNEQFFGPGTRLTVL.

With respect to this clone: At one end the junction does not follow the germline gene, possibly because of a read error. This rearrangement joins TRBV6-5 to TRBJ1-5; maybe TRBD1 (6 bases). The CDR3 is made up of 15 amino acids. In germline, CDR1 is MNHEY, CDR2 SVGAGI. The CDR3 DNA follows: TGTGCCAGCAGTCCCCAATGGGGGGGCAAACAGCCCCAGCATTTT. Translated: CASSPQWGGKQPQHF.

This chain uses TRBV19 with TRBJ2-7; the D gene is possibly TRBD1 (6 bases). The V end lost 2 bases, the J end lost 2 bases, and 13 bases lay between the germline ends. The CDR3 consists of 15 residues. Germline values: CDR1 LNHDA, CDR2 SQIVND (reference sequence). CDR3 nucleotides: TGTGCCAGTAGTATATATGGACAGTCAACCTACGAGCAGTACTTC. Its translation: CASSIYGQSTYEQYF.

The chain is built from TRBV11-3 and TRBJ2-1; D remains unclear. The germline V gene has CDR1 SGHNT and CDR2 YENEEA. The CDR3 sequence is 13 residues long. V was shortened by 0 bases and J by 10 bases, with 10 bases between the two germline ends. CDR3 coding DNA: TGTGCCAGCAGCTTAGAGGAGAACTTGGAGCAGTTCTTC. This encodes CASSLEENLEQFF.